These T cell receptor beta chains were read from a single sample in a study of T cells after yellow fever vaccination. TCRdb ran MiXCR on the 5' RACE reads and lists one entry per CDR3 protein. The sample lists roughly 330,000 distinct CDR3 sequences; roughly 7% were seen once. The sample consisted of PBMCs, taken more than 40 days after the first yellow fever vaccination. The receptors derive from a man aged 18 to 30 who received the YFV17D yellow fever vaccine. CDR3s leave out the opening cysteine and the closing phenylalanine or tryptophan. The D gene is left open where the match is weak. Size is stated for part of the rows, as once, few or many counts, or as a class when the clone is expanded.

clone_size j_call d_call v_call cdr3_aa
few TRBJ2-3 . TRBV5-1 ASSPSGPTDTQY
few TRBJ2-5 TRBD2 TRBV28 ASSSLAGGLETQY
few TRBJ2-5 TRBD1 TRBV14 ASSQEQGPGETQY
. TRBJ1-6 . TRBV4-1 ASSQTTKYNSPLH
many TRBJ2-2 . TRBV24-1 ATSDHDRTGELF
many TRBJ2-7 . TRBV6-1 ASRQGSPYEQY
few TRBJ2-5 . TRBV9 ASSVVGAAETQY
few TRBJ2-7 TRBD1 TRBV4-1 ASSFIGDRGSSYEQY
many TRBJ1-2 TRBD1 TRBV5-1 ASSLRQGARGYT
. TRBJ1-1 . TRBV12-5 ASGLENTEAF
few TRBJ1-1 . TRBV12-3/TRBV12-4 ASSLWRGNTEAF
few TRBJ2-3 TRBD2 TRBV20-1 SARFAGLAGGVADTQY
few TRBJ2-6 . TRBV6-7 ASLESGANVLT
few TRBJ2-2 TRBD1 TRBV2 ASSEGTGIPTNTGELF
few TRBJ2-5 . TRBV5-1 ASSLGLQGSSGTQY
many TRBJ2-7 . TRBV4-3 ASSQGRSSRPPSAYEQY
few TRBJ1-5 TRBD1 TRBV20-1 SARGGTVHQPQH
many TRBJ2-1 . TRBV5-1 ASSLDGYNEQF
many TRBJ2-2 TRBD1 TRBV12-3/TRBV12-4 ASSFPFGTEVNTGELF
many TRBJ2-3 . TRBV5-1 ASSLEAASTDTQY
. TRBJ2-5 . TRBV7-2 ASSFENQETQY
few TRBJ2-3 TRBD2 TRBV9 ASSVGGDADTQY
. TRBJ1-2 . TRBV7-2 ASSLFEGGGYT
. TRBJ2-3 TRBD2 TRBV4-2 ASSPATSGGLSTDTQY
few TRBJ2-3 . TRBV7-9 ASSSLIRTDTQY
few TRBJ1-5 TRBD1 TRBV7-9 ASSPGQAGNQPQH
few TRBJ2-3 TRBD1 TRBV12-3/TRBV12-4 ASSSEQGIDTQY
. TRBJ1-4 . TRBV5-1 ASSWSGSNEKLF
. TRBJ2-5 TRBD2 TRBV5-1 ASSSGLEFQETQY
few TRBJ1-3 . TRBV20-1 SARDPKSGNTIY
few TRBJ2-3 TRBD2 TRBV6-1 ASSAGGSGGFRDTQY
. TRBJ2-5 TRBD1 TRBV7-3 ASSPRTGDETQY
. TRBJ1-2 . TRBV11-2 ASSLGGELSNYGYT
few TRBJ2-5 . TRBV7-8 ASSLLGGETQY
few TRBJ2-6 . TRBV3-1 ASSRSATTSGANVLT
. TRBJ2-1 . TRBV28 ASNTGPRDEQF
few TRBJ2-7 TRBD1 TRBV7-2 ASSPAGGYEQY
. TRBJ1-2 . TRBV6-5 ASSYGQGLFYGYT
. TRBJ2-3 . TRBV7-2 ASSPNLVGADTQY
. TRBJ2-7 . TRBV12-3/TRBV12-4 ASSFSGGNTYEQY
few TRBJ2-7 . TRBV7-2 ASSLRGGNSYEQY
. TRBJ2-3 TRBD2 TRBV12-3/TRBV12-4 ASSPRLAASTDTQY
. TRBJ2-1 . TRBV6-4 ASSDMDNEQF
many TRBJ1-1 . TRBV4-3 ASSRHTSNTEAF
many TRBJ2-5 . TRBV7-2 ASSLAVGTAGTQY
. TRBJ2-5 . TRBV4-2 ASSQADGQETQY
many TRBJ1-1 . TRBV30 AWRRELNTEAF
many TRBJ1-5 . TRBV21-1 ASRLQGEGTNQPQH
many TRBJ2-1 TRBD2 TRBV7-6 ASSHGGAGSYNEQF
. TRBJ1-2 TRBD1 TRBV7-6 ASSFNPTTGAPYGYT
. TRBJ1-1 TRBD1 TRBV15 ATSTGQGIWRAF
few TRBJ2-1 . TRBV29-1 SVNSYNEQF